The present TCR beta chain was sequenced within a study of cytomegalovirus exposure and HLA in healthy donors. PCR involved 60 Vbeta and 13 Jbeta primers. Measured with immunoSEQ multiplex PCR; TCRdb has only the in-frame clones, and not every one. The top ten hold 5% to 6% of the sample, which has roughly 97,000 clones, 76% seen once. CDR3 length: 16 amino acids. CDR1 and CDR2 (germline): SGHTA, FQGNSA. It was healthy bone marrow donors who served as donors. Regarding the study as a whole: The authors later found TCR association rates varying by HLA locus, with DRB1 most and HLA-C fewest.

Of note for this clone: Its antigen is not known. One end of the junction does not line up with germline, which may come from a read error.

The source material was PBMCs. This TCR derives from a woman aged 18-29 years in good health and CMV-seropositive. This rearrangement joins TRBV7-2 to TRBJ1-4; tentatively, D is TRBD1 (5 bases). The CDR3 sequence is CVSSLGWGRDGEKLFF. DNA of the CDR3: TGTGTCAGCAGCTTAGGATGGGGCAGGGATGGGGAAAAACTGTTTTTT.